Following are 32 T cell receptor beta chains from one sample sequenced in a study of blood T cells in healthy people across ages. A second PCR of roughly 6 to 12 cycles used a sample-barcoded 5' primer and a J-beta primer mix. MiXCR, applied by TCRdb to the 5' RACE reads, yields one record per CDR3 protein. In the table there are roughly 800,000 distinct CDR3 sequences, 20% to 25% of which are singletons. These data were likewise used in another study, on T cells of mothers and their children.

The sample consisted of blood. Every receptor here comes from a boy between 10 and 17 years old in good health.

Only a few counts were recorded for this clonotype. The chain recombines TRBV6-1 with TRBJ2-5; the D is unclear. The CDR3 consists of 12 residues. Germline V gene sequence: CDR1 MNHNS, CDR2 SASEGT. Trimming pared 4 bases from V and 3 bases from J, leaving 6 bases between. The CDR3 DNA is TGTGCCAGCAGTGTGCGAGAAGAGACCCAGTACTTC. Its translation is CASSVREETQYF.

CDR3 residues: CASSPRGRYTDTQYF. The CDR3 nucleotides read TGTGCCAGCAGCCCTCGGGGACGCTACACAGATACGCAGTATTTT. The V gene is TRBV3-1, the J gene TRBJ2-3; either TRBD1 or TRBD2 may supply D (5 bases each). CDR3 size: 15 residues. Germline assignment: CDR1 LGHDT and CDR2 YNNKEL (reference sequence). The V and J ends lost 4 bases and 2 bases respectively, with 13 bases between them.

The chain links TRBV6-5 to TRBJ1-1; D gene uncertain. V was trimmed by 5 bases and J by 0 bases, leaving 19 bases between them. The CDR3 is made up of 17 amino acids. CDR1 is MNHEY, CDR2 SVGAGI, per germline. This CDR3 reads CASSPPKSSGLNTEAFF. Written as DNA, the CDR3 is TGTGCCAGCAGTCCACCCAAATCATCCGGGCTGAACACTGAAGCTTTCTTT.

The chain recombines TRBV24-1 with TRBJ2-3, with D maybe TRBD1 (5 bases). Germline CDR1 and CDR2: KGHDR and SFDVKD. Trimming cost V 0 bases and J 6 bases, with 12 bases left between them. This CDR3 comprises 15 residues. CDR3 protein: CATSDLPGLTDTQYF. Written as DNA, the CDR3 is TGTGCCACCAGTGATTTGCCAGGGTTAACGGATACGCAGTATTTT.

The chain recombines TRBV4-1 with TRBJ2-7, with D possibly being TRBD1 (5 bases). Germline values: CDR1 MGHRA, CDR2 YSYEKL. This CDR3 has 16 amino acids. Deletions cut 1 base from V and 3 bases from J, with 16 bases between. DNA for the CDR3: TGCGCCAGCAGCCAAGTTGTCAGGGCTTCTGACTACGAGCAGTACTTC. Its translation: CASSQVVRASDYEQYF.

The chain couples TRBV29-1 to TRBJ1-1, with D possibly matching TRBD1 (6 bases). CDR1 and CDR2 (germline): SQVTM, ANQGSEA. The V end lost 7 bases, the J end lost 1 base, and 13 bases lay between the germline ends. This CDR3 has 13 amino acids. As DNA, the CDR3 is TGCAGCGCCGGGGGGGCAGGGAACACTGAAGCTTTCTTT. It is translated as CSAGGAGNTEAFF.

The CDR3 region is CSAHPGQPQETQYF. CDR3 bases: TGCAGTGCCCACCCCGGGCAGCCCCAAGAGACCCAGTACTTC. The chain couples TRBV20-1 to TRBJ2-5, with D hard to call. The CDR3 has 14 amino acids. Trimming removed 6 bases at V and 1 base at J, with 15 bases between. Germline V gene data show CDR1 as DFQATT and CDR2 as SNEGSKA (reference sequence).

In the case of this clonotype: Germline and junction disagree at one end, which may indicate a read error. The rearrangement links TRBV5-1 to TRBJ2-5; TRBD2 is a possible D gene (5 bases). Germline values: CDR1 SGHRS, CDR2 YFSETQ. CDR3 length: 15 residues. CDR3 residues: CASNPKAATLDEQLF. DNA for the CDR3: TGCGCCAGCAACCCGAAAGCGGCTACCCTCGATGAGCAGCTCTTC.

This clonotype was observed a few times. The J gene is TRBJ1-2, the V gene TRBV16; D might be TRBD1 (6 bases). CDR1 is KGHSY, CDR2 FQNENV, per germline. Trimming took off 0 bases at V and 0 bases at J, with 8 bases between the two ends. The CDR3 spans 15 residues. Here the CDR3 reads CASSQSQGANYGYTF. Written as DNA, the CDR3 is TGTGCCAGCAGCCAATCACAGGGAGCTAACTATGGCTACACCTTC.

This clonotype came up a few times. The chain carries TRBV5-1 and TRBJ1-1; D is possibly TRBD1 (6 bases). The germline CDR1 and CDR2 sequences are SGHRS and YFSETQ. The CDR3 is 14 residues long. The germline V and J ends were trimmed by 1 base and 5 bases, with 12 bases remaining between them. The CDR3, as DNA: TGCGCCAGCAGCTTGCCAGGGGAGTTTACTGAAGCTTTCTTT. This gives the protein CASSLPGEFTEAFF.

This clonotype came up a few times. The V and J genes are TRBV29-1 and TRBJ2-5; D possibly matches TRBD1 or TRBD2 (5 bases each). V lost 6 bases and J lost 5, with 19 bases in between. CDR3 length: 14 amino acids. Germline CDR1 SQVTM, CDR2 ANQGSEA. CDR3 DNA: TGCAGCGTCCGGGACCCGAGACACGGGGAGACCCAGTACTTC. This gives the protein CSVRDPRHGETQYF.

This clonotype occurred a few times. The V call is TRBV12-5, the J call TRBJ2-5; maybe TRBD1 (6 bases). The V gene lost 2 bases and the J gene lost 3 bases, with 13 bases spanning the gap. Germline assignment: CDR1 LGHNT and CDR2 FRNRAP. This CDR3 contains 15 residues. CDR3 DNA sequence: TGTGCTAGTGGTTTGACCCGTGGGGGCGAAGAGACCCAGTACTTC. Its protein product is CASGLTRGGEETQYF.

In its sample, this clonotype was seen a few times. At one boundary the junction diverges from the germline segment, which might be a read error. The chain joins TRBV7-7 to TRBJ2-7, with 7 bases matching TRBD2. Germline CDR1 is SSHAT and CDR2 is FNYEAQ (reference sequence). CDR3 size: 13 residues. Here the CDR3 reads CASSSTTDSGTFF. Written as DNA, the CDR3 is TGTGCTAGCAGCTCCACTACAGACAGCGGGACTTTCTTC.

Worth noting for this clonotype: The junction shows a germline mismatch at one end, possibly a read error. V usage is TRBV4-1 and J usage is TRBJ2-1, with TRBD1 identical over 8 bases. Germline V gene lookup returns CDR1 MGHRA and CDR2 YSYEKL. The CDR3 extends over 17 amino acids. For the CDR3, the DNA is TGCGCCAGCAGCCAAGAACAGGGGGGTAATACTTACAACGAGCAGTTCTTC. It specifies CASSQEQGGNTYNEQFF.

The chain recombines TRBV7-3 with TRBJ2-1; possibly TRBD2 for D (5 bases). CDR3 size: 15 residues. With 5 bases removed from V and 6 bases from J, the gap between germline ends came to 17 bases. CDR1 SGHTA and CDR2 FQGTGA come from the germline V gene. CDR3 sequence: CASSLLEVRANEQFF. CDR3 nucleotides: TGTGCCAGCAGCCTTCTAGAGGTGAGGGCCAATGAGCAGTTCTTC. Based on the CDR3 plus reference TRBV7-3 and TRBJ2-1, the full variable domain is GAGVSQTPSNKVTEKGKYVELRCDPISGHTALYWYRQSLGQGPEFLIYFQGTGAADDSGLPNDRFFAVRPEGSVSTLKIQRTERGDSAVYLCASSLLEVRANEQFFGPGTRLTVL.

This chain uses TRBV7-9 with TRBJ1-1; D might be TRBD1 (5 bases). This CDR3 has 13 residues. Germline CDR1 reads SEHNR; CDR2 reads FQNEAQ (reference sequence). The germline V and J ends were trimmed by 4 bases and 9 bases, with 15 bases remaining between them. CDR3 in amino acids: CASSYLREGKAFF. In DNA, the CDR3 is TGTGCCAGCAGCTATCTCAGGGAGGGGAAAGCTTTCTTT.

CDR3 loop: CASSLPGSLGAFF. In DNA, the CDR3 is TGTGCCAGCAGCCTACCAGGGAGCTTGGGAGCTTTCTTT. The V gene is TRBV6-5, the J gene TRBJ1-1, with a tentative D call TRBD1 (5 bases). V was clipped by 6 bases and J by 10 bases, with 18 bases between them. This CDR3 is 13 amino acids long. Per the germline V gene, CDR1 is MNHEY and CDR2 is SVGAGI.

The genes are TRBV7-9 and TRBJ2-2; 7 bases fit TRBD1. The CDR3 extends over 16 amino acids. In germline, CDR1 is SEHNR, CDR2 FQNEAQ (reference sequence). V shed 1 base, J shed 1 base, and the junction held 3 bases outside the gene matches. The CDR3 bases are TGTGCCAGCAGCTTAGAGCAGGGGGAGAACACCGGGGAGCTGTTTTTT. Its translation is CASSLEQGENTGELFF. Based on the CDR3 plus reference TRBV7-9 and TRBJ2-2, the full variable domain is DTGVSQNPRHKITKRGQNVTFRCDPISEHNRLYWYRQTLGQGPEFLTYFQNEAQLEKSRLLSDRFSAERPKGSFSTLEIQRTEQGDSAMYLCASSLEQGENTGELFFGEGSRLTVL.

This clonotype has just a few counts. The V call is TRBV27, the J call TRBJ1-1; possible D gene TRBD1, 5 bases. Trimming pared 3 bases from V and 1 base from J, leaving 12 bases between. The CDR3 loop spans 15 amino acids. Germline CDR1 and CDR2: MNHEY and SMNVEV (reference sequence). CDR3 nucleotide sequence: TGTGCCAGCAGTTTCGGGGCCCTAGGGAACACTGAAGCTTTCTTT. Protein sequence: CASSFGALGNTEAFF.

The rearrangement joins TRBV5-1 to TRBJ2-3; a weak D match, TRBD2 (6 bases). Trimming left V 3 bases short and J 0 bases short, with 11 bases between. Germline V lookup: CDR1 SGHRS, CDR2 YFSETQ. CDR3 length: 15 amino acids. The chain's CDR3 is CASSSLAPSTDTQYF. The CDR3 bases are TGCGCCAGCAGCTCCCTAGCGCCCAGCACAGATACGCAGTATTTT.

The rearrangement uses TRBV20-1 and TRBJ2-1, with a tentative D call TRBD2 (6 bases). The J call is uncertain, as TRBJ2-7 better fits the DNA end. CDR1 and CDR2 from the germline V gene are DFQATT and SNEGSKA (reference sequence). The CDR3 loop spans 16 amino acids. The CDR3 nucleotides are TGCAGTGCTAGTTCCCCAGGTTCGGACTATACCTACGAGCAGTACTTC. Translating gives CSASSPGSDYTYEQYF.

CDR3 sequence: CASSYGWSSTDTQYF. The CDR3 DNA follows: TGTGCCAGCAGCTACGGTTGGTCTAGCACAGATACGCAGTATTTT. The V and J genes are TRBV7-3 and TRBJ2-3; D is uncertain. Germline CDR1 SGHTA, CDR2 FQGTGA. Trimming cost V 4 bases and J 0 bases, with 11 bases left between them. The CDR3 has 15 amino acids.

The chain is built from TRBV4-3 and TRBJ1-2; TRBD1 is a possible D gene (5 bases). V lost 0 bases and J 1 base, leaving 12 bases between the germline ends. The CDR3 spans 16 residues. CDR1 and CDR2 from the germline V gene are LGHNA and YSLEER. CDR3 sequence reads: CASSQDRDYINYGYTF. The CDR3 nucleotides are TGCGCCAGCAGCCAAGATCGGGACTACATTAACTATGGCTACACCTTC.

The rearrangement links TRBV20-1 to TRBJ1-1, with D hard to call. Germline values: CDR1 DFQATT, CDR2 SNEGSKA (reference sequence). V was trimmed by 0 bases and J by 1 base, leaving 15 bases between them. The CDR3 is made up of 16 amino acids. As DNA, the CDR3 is TGCAGTGCTAGAGAGATCAAGGTACACCCGAACACTGAAGCTTTCTTT. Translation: CSAREIKVHPNTEAFF.

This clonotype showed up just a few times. The CDR3 nucleotides read TGCAGTGCTAGAGATACTGAAGGGGTGGGCGAGCAGTACTTC. Translation: CSARDTEGVGEQYF. This chain uses TRBV20-1 with TRBJ2-5; perhaps TRBD1 as D (5 bases). The tail of the sequence fits TRBJ2-7 better, so the J call may be wrong. Germline V gene sequence: CDR1 DFQATT, CDR2 SNEGSKA (reference sequence). The CDR3 length is 14 residues.

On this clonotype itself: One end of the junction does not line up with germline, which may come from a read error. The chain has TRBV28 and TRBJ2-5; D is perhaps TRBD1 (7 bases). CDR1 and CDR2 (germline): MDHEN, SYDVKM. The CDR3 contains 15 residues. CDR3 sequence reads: CASSSSRGAQGTQYF. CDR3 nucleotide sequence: TGTGCCAGCAGTTCCTCCAGGGGGGCCCAAGGGACCCAGTACTTC.

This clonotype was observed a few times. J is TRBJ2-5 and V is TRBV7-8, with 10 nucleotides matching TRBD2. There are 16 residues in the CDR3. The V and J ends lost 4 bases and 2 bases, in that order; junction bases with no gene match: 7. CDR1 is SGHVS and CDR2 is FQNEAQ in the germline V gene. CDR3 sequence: CASSSILAGLQETQYF. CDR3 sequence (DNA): TGTGCCAGCAGCTCGATACTAGCGGGACTGCAAGAGACCCAGTACTTC.

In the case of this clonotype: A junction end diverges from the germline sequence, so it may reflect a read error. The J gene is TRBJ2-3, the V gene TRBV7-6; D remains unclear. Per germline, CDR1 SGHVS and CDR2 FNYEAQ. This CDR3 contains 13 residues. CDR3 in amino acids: CASSLAGPDTRYF. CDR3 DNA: TGTGCCAGCAGCTTAGCGGGCCCAGATACGCGGTATTTT.

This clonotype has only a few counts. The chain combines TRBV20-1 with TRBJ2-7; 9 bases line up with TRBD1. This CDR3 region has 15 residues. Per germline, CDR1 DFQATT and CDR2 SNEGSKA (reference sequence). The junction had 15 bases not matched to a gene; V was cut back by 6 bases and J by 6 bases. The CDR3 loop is CSAPLRGDRALEQYF. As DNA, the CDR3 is TGCAGTGCACCCCTACGTGGGGACAGGGCACTCGAGCAGTACTTC.

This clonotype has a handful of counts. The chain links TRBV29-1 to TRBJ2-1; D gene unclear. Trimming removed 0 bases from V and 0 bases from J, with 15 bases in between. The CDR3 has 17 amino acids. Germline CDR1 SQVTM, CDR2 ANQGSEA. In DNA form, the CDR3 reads TGCAGCGTTGAAGACCCTTTGGACGTTAGCTCCTACAATGAGCAGTTCTTC. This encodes CSVEDPLDVSSYNEQFF.

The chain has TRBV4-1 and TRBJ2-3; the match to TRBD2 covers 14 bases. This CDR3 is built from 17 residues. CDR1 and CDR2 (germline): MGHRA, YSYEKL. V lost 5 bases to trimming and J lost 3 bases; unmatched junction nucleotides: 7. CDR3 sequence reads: CASSTGTSGRWTDTQYF. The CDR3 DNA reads TGCGCCAGCAGCACCGGGACTAGCGGGAGATGGACAGATACGCAGTATTTT.

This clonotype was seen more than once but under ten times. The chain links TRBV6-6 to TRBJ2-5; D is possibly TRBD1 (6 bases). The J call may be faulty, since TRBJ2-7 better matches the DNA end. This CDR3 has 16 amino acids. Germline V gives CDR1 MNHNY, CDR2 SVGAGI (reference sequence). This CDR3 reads CASSLGGLVGSYEQYF. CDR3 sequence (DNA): TGTGCCAGCAGTTTAGGGGGATTAGTGGGGTCTTACGAGCAGTACTTC.